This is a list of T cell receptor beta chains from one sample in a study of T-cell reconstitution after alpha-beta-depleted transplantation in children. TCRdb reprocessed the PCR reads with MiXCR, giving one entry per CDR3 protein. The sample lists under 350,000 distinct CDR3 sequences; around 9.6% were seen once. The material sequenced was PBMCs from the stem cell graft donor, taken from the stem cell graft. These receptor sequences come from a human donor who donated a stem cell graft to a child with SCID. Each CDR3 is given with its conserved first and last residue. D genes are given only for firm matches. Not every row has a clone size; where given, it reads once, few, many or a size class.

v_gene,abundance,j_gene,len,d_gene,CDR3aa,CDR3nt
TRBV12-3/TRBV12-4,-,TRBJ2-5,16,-,CASSLQPRTAGETQYF,TGTGCCAGCAGCCTACAGCCTCGGACCGCTGGGGAGACCCAGTACTTC
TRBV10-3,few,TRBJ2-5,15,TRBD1,CAIQKDRGVGETQYF,TGTGCCATCCAAAAGGACAGGGGGGTAGGGGAGACCCAGTACTTC
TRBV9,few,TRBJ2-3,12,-,CASSVEEGTQYF,TGTGCCAGCAGCGTAGAAGAGGGTACGCAGTATTTT
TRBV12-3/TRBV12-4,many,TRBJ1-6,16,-,CASKKGQGIDNSPLHF,TGTGCCAGCAAAAAGGGCCAGGGGATTGATAATTCACCCCTCCACTTT
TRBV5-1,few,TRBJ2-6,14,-,CASSQDSGANVLTF,TGCGCCAGCAGCCAGGACTCTGGGGCCAACGTCCTGACTTTC
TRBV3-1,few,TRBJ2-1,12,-,CASSQDPRLQFF,TGTGCCAGCAGCCAAGATCCGCGGCTGCAGTTCTTC
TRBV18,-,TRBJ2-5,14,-,CASSPSDSALTQYF,TGTGCCAGCTCACCGTCCGATTCGGCATTGACCCAGTACTTC
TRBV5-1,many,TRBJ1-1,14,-,CASSYRDMNTEAFF,TGCGCCAGCAGCTACCGTGACATGAACACTGAAGCTTTCTTT
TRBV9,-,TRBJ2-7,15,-,CASSVGIQVSNEQYF,TGTGCCAGCAGCGTAGGGATACAGGTATCAAACGAGCAGTACTTC
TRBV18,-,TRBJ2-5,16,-,CASSPPAGSGFRTQYF,TGTGCCAGCTCACCACCGGCAGGCAGCGGGTTTAGGACCCAGTACTTC
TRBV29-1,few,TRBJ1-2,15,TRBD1,CSVERGQPAVGGYTF,TGCAGCGTTGAGAGGGGACAGCCCGCGGTAGGAGGCTACACCTTC
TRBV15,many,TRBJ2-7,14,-,CATSSRDTTYEQYF,TGTGCCACCAGCAGCCGGGACACAACCTACGAGCAGTACTTC
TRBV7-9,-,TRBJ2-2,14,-,CASSFLENTGELFF,TGTGCCAGCAGCTTTTTGGAGAACACCGGGGAGCTGTTTTTT
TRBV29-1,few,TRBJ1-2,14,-,CSVEDLAGGGGYTF,TGCAGCGTTGAAGATCTCGCGGGGGGTGGCGGCTACACCTTC
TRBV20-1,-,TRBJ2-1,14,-,CSARDRVSYNEQFF,TGCAGTGCTAGAGATCGGGTTTCCTACAATGAGCAGTTCTTC
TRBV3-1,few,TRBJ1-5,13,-,CASSRSLLQPQHF,TGTGCCAGCAGCCGGTCCCTTCTCCAGCCCCAGCATTTT
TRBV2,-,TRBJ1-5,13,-,CASTRGENQPQHF,TGTGCCAGCACAAGGGGTGAAAATCAGCCCCAGCATTTT
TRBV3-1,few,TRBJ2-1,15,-,CASSLPGLLLDEQFF,TGTGCCAGCAGCCTACCGGGACTCCTCTTGGATGAGCAGTTCTTC
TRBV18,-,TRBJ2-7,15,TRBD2,CASSPRGGLVNEQYF,TGTGCCAGCTCACCGCGCGGGGGGCTGGTCAACGAGCAGTACTTC
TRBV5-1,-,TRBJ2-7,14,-,CASSPEQSRNEQNF,TGCGCCAGCAGCCCGGAACAGTCAAGGAACGAGCAGAACTTC
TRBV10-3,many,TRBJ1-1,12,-,CAISQTDTEAFF,TGTGCCATCAGCCAGACCGACACTGAAGCTTTCTTT
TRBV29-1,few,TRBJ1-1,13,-,CSAWGQLNTEAFF,TGCAGCGCTTGGGGGCAGTTGAACACTGAAGCTTTCTTT
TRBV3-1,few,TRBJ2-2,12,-,CASSLRPRELFF,TGTGCCAGCAGCCTTCGACCGAGGGAGCTGTTTTTT
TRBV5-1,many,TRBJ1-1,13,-,CASSPDMNTEAFF,TGCGCCAGCAGCCCGGACATGAACACTGAAGCTTTCTTT
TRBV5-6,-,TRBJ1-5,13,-,CASSFQFNQPQNF,TGTGCCAGCAGCTTCCAGTTCAATCAGCCCCAGAATTTT
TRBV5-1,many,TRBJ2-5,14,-,CASSLAAYQETQYF,TGCGCCAGCAGCTTGGCAGCGTACCAAGAGACCCAGTACTTC
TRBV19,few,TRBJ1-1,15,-,CASSISTSRDTEAFF,TGTGCCAGTAGTATAAGTACGTCCAGGGACACTGAAGCTTTCTTT
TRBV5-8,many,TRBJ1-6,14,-,CASAYGNYNSPLHF,TGTGCCAGCGCCTATGGGAATTATAATTCACCCCTCCACTTT
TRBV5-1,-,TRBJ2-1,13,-,CASSLVRSNEQFF,TGCGCCAGCAGCTTGGTACGGTCCAATGAGCAGTTCTTC
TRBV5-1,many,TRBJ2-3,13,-,CASSLVGGSTQYF,TGCGCCAGCAGCTTGGTCGGGGGAAGTACGCAGTATTTT
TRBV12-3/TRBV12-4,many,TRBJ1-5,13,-,CASSLWGDQPQHF,TGTGCCAGCAGTTTGTGGGGTGATCAGCCCCAGCATTTT
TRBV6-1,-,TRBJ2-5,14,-,CASSEWDLKETQYF,TGTGCCAGCAGTGAATGGGACCTCAAGGAGACCCAGTACTTC
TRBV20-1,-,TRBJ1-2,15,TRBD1,CSARSGQGQHYGYTF,TGCAGTGCTAGATCGGGACAGGGACAACACTATGGCTACACCTTC
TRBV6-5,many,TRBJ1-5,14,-,CASSDGISNQPQHF,TGTGCCAGCTCTGATGGCATAAGCAATCAGCCCCAGCATTTT
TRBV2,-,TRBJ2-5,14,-,CASRKTRPQETQYF,TGTGCCAGCAGAAAGACTAGGCCCCAAGAGACCCAGTACTTC
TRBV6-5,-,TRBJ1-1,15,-,CASSYFSVGSTEAFF,TGTGCCAGCAGTTACTTCTCGGTGGGGAGCACTGAAGCTTTCTTT
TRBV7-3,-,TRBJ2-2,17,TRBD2,CASSLSVGTRVTGELFF,TGTGCCAGCAGCTTATCGGTTGGGACTAGAGTCACCGGGGAGCTGTTTTTT
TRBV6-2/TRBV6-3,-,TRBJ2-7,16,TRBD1,CASSKSGTGVRKEQYF,TGTGCCAGCAGTAAATCCGGGACAGGGGTAAGGAAGGAGCAGTACTTC